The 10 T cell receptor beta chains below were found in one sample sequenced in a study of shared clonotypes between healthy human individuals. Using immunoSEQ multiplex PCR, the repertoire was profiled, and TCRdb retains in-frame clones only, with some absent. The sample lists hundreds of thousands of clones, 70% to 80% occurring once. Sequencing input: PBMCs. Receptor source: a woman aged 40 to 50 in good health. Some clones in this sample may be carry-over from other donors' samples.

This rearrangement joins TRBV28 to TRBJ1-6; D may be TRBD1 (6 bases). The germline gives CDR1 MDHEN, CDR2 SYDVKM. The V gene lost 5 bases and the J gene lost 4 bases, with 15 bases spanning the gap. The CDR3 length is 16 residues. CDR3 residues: CASSVPTGSYNSPLHF. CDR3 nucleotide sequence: TGTGCCAGCAGTGTACCGACAGGATCGTATAATTCACCCCTCCACTTT.

CDR3 nucleotide sequence: TGTGCCAGCAGTATAGGGACAGGGAGTGGCTATGAGCAGTTCTTC. Its translation is CASSIGTGSGYEQFF. This chain uses TRBV7-3 with TRBJ2-1, with 9 bases identical to TRBD1. The V segment lost 6 bases and the J segment 8 bases; nucleotides outside the gene matches: 11. CDR3 length equals 15 residues. CDR1 is SGHTA and CDR2 is FQGTGA in the germline V gene.

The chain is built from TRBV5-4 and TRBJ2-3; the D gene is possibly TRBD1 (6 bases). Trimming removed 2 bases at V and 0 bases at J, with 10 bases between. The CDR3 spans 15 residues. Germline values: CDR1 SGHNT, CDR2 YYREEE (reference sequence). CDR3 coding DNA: TGTGCCAGCAGCTTCGAGGACAGAAGCACAGATACGCAGTATTTT. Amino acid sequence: CASSFEDRSTDTQYF.

In nucleotides, the CDR3 is TGCGCCAGCAGCCCGTCCGGGACAAGACGAGAGACCCAGTACTTC. This translates into CASSPSGTRRETQYF. This chain connects TRBV5-1 to TRBJ2-5, with D possibly being TRBD1 (6 bases). The CDR3 consists of 15 residues. CDR1 and CDR2 from the germline V gene are SGHRS and YFSETQ. V gave up 4 bases and J gave up 4 bases, with 17 bases separating them.

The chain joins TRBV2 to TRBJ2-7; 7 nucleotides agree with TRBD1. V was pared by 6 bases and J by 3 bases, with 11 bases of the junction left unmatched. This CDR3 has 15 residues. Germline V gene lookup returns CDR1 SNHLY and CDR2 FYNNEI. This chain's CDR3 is CASSDRQGGYYEQYF. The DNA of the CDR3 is TGTGCCAGCAGCGACAGACAGGGTGGGTACTACGAGCAGTACTTC.

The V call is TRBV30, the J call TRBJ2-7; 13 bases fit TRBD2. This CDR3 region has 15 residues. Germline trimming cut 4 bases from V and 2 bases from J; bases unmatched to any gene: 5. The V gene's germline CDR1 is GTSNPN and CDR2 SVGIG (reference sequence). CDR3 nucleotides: TGTGCCTGGAAACCCGGACTAGCGGGGGCCTACGAGCAGTACTTC. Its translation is CAWKPGLAGAYEQYF.

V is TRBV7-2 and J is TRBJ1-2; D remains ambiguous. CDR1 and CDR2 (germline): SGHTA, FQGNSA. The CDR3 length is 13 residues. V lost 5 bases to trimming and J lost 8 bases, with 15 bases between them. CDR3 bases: TGTGCCAGCAGCAACCCGGCACCGTTCGGCTACACCTTC. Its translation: CASSNPAPFGYTF.

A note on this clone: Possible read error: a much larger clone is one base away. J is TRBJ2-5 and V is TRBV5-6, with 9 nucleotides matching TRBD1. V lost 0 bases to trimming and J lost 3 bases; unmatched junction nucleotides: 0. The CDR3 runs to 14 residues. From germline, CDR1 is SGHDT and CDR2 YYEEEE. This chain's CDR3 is CASSLGDREETQYF. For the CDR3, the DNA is TGTGCCAGCAGCTTGGGGGACAGGGAAGAGACCCAGTACTTC.

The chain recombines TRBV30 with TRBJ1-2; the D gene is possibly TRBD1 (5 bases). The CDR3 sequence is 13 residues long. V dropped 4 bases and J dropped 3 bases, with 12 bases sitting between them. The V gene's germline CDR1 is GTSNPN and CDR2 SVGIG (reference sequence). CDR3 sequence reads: CAWIADSDYGYTF. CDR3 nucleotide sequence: TGTGCCTGGATCGCCGACAGCGACTATGGCTACACCTTC. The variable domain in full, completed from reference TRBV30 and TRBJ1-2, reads SQTIHQWPATLVQPVGSPLSLECTVEGTSNPNLYWYRQAAGRGLQLLFYSVGIGQISSEVPQNLSASRPQDRQFILSSKKLLLSDSGFYLCAWIADSDYGYTFGSGTRLTVV.

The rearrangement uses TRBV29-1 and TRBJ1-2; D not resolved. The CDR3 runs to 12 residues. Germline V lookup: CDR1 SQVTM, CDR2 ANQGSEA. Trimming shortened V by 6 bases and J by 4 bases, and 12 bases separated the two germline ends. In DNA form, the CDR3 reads TGCAGCGTCCGGTCGGATGGCTATGGCTACACCTTC. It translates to CSVRSDGYGYTF.